This entry describes one TCR beta chain. Its cognate antigen is unknown. The data are from a study of monozygotic twins with inflammatory bowel disease. Study-wide results and limits: Treatment differences in immunosuppression may have added variability to the repertoires of patients.

Nested PCRs (approximately 17 and 9 cycles, two total) were applied to TCRalpha and TCRbeta cDNA. After re-calling the 5' RACE reads, TCRdb lists one entry per CDR3 protein, DNA absent. The sample table sets out fewer than 550,000 distinct CDR3 sequences. The CDR3 covers 15 residues. Germline values: CDR1 SGHTA, CDR2 FQGNSA. The clonotype comes from a human donor with ulcerative colitis or Crohn's disease, or a healthy co-twin of an affected twin (not recorded which). This rearrangement joins TRBV7-2 to TRBJ2-3; lacking DNA, the TRBD2 call made by TCRdb goes unchecked. Sample: blood. The CDR3: CASSARGSATDTQYF.